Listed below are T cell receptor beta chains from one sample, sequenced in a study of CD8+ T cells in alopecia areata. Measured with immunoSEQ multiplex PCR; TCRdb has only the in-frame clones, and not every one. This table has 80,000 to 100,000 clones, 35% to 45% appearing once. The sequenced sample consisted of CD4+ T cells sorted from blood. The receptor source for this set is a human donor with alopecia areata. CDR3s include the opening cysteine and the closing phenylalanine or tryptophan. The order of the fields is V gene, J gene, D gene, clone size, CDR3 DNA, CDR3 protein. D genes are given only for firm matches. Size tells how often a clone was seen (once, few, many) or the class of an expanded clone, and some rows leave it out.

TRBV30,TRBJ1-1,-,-,TGTGCCTGGAAAGGGGGGCATACTGAAGCTTTCTTT,CAWKGGHTEAFF
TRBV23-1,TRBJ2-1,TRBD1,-,TGCGCCAGCAGTCCTCTAAACCACAGGGGCAATGAGCAGTTCTTC,CASSPLNHRGNEQFF
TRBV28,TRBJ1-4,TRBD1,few,TGTGCCAGCGGAACCACAGGGGGTGGTGAAAAACTGTTTTTT,CASGTTGGGEKLFF
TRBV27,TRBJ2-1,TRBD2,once,TGTGCCAGCAGCCCCTACGGGGCTAGCGGGGGTTACAATGAGCAGTTCTTC,CASSPYGASGGYNEQFF
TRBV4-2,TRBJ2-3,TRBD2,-,TGTGCCAGCAGCCAAGGCCAGCGGGGGGGCCTGGATACGCAGTATTTT,CASSQGQRGGLDTQYF
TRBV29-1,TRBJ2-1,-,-,TGCAGCGTTGTTCCCCGCAGCTACAATGAGCAGTTCTTC,CSVVPRSYNEQFF
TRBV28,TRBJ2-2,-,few,TGTGCCAGCCGTGGAGGAGCGGAGAACACCGGGGAGCTGTTTTTT,CASRGGAENTGELFF
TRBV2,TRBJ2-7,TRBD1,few,TGTGCCAGTCAAATCGGGACAGGGGTCCCCTACGAGCAGTACTTC,CASQIGTGVPYEQYF
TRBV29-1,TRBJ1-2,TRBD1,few,TGCAGCGTTGGGACAGGGGTGCGTGGCTACACCTTC,CSVGTGVRGYTF
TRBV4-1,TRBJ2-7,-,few,TGCGCCAGCAGCCAAGTATTTACAGGGACCTACGAGCAGTACTTC,CASSQVFTGTYEQYF
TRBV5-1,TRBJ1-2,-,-,TGCGCCAGCAGCAGGGAGTTGAGCTCAGGGGGCTACACCTTC,CASSRELSSGGYTF
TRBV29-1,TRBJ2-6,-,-,TGCAGCGTACGGACAGTCTCTGGGGCCAACGTCCTGACTTTC,CSVRTVSGANVLTF
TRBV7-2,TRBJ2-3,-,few,TGTGCCAGCAGCTTACGGGGCGGTTCAGATACGCAGTATTTT,CASSLRGGSDTQYF
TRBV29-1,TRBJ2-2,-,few,TGCAGCGTTAAGGTCTCTTCCAAGGCCGGGGAGCTGTTTTTT,CSVKVSSKAGELFF
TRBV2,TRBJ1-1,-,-,TGTGCCAGCATCTGGGGCAGGGGCGGGGGCACTGAAGCTTTCTTT,CASIWGRGGGTEAFF
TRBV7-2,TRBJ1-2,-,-,TGTGCCAGCGGTGGACAGAAGTACTATGGCTACACCTTC,CASGGQKYYGYTF
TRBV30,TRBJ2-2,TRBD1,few,TGTGCCTGGAGTGCACGGACAGGGGACACCGGGGAGCTGTTTTTT,CAWSARTGDTGELFF